Listed here are 27 T cell receptor beta chains from one sample, sequenced in a study of radiation and T cells in renal cell carcinoma (dated by TCRdb to 2020 to 2022). This sample's time point label indicates: blood 2 weeks post-SBRT. The sample's treatment or condition, from its label and the paper: 15 Gy SBRT to primary tumor, nephrectomy 4 weeks later. Receptor libraries were prepared by the immunoSEQ multiplex PCR assay. What TCRdb holds here is the immuneACCESS table cut down to in-frame rearrangements. Part of the clones is not present; checked against another copy, under half of the missing clones reflect an unresolved V gene, and the others are unexplained. In this sample the table shows about 130,000 clones, about 81% of which occur a single time. Roughly 6% of the sample is held by the ten biggest clonotypes. The sequencing here drew on blood, taken from a patient whose treatment included radiotherapy and nephrectomy. The receptors shown here come from a man aged 50 or older with renal cell carcinoma.

This clone has more than one count but fewer than ten. V gene TRBV19 combines with J gene TRBJ2-7; D gene ambiguous. CDR3 size: 13 residues. V lost 2 bases to trimming and J lost 1 base, with 6 bases between them. Germline values: CDR1 LNHDA, CDR2 SQIVND (reference sequence). This CDR3 is CASSITASYEQYF. CDR3 nucleotide sequence: TGTGCCAGTAGTATAACTGCATCCTACGAGCAGTACTTC.

The DNA for the CDR3 is TGTGCCAGCAGCTTGCTACCGGGGATTATGGCTGAGCAGTACTTC. As protein: CASSLLPGIMAEQYF. This chain uses TRBV5-8 with TRBJ2-7; TRBD2 might be the D (5 bases). CDR3 length: 15 amino acids. CDR1 is SGHTS and CDR2 is YDEGEE in the germline V gene. The germline V and J ends were trimmed by 1 base and 7 bases, with 18 bases remaining between them.

The genes are TRBV4-3 and TRBJ2-3, with 8 bases that match TRBD2. There are 15 residues in the CDR3. J was trimmed by 6 bases and V by 4 bases; bases with no gene match: 9. The germline gives CDR1 LGHNA, CDR2 YSLEER. CDR3 DNA sequence: TGCGCCAGCAGCCGACAAGCGGGGGAGCACGATACGCAGTATTTT. This codes for CASSRQAGEHDTQYF.

Notes on this clone: Distinct nucleotide sequences in the sample also encode this CDR3. The V call is TRBV6-5, the J call TRBJ2-1; D remains unclear. The CDR3 is 11 residues long. From germline, CDR1 is MNHEY and CDR2 SVGAGI. The ends were cut back, 2 bases at V and 6 bases at J, with 2 bases in the middle. CDR3 DNA: TGTGCCAGCAGTTACGGCAATGAGCAGTTCTTC. It specifies CASSYGNEQFF.

The chain carries TRBV5-1 and TRBJ2-1, with 8 bases lining up with TRBD2. The germline V gene encodes CDR1 SGHRS and CDR2 YFSETQ. This CDR3 spans 13 amino acids. V lost 6 bases to trimming and J lost 12 bases; unmatched junction nucleotides: 11. The CDR3 loop reads CASTLQAGGWQFF. The CDR3 DNA is TGCGCCAGCACCCTCCAGGCGGGAGGCTGGCAGTTCTTC.

The chain links TRBV28 to TRBJ1-2; tentative D call: TRBD1 (6 bases). CDR1 is MDHEN, CDR2 SYDVKM, per germline. Trimming cost V 0 bases and J 1 base, with 12 bases left between them. This CDR3 has 16 amino acids. CDR3 in DNA: TGTGCCAGCAGTTTATGGGCAGGGGTACTTAACTATGGCTACACCTTC. Translating gives CASSLWAGVLNYGYTF.

The chain carries TRBV5-1 and TRBJ2-1; TRBD1 agrees at 9 bases. V shed 5 bases, J shed 7 bases, and the junction held 10 bases outside the gene matches. This CDR3 has 15 residues. CDR1 and CDR2 from the germline V gene are SGHRS and YFSETQ. The CDR3 bases are TGCGCCAGCAGGTCGGGGGACAGGGTTTTGAATGAGCAGTTCTTC. Translating gives CASRSGDRVLNEQFF. The variable domain in full, with the rest retrieved from reference TRBV5-1 and TRBJ2-1, is KAGVTQTPRYLIKTRGQQVTLSCSPISGHRSVSWYQQTPGQGLQFLFEYFSETQRNKGNFPGRFSGRQFSNSRSEMNVSTLELGDSALYLCASRSGDRVLNEQFFGPGTRLTVL.

This clone came up once. This chain uses TRBV27 with TRBJ2-1; TRBD1 aligns across 8 bases. The CDR3 runs 16 residues. Trimming cost V 4 bases and J 3 bases; bases outside gene matches: 8. Germline V lookup: CDR1 MNHEY, CDR2 SMNVEV (reference sequence). The CDR3 DNA follows: TGTGCCAGCAGTTCTACCACGGGACAGGACTACAATGAGCAGTTCTTC. Residues: CASSSTTGQDYNEQFF.

The rearrangement joins TRBV2 to TRBJ2-5; D unclear. The CDR3 sequence is 13 residues long. Trimming shortened V by 6 bases and J by 3 bases, and 11 bases separated the two germline ends. Germline-derived CDR1 and CDR2 are SNHLY and FYNNEI. DNA for the CDR3: TGTGCCAGCAGGGTGGACGGAAAAGAGACCCAGTACTTC. Translated: CASRVDGKETQYF. Supplemented by reference TRBV2 and TRBJ2-5, the full variable domain reads EPEVTQTPSHQVTQMGQEVILRCVPISNHLYFYWYRQILGQKVEFLVSFYNNEISEKSEIFDDQFSVERPDGSNFTLKIRSTKLEDSAMYFCASRVDGKETQYFGPGTRLLVL.

The rearrangement links TRBV5-1 to TRBJ2-5; 8 nucleotides line up with TRBD1. There are 15 residues in the CDR3. V dropped 4 bases and J dropped 0; count of bases not matched to a gene: 5. Looked up from germline, CDR1 is SGHRS and CDR2 is YFSETQ. CDR3 in amino acids: CASSTGGNYQETQYF. CDR3 DNA: TGCGCCAGCAGCACAGGGGGTAACTACCAAGAGACCCAGTACTTC. Supplemented by reference TRBV5-1 and TRBJ2-5, the full variable domain reads KAGVTQTPRYLIKTRGQQVTLSCSPISGHRSVSWYQQTPGQGLQFLFEYFSETQRNKGNFPGRFSGRQFSNSRSEMNVSTLELGDSALYLCASSTGGNYQETQYFGPGTRLLVL.

The chain links TRBV6-1 to TRBJ2-7; tentatively, D is TRBD1 or TRBD2 (6 bases each). V was clipped by 3 bases and J by 2 bases, with 14 bases between them. The CDR3 runs to 15 residues. Germline CDR1 reads MNHNS; CDR2 reads SASEGT. The CDR3 protein is CASSDGGASAYEQYF. DNA for the CDR3: TGTGCCAGCAGTGACGGGGGCGCGTCGGCCTACGAGCAGTACTTC.

V is TRBV4-3 and J is TRBJ1-1; TRBD1 might be the D (6 bases). The V gene lost 4 bases and the J gene lost 4 bases, with 19 bases spanning the gap. The CDR3 is 16 residues long. Germline V gene data show CDR1 as LGHNA and CDR2 as YSLEER. The CDR3 reads CASSLNPTGYGTEAFF. The CDR3 DNA reads TGCGCCAGCAGCCTAAACCCTACAGGGTACGGCACTGAAGCTTTCTTT.

Only one count was recorded for this clone. CDR3 sequence: CASSQGSGGDYEQYF. For the CDR3, the DNA is TGTGCCAGCAGCCAAGGGTCTGGCGGAGACTACGAGCAGTACTTC. The gene calls are TRBV11-2 and TRBJ2-7; D remains unclear. Germline assignment: CDR1 SGHAT and CDR2 FQNNGV. CDR3 length: 15 residues. Trimming pared 5 bases from V and 3 bases from J, leaving 17 bases between.

V and J are TRBV5-4 and TRBJ1-4, with D unclear. This CDR3 comprises 16 residues. The germline gives CDR1 SGHNT, CDR2 YYREEE (reference sequence). Trimming removed 3 bases from V and 2 bases from J, with 14 bases in between. For the CDR3, the DNA is TGTGCCAGCAGCTCCGGGCTCAGCCAGACTAATGAAAAACTGTTTTTT. It codes for CASSSGLSQTNEKLFF.

The chain combines TRBV5-6 with TRBJ2-7; TRBD1 is a possible D gene (6 bases). V was pared by 4 bases and J by 2 bases, with 13 bases between. Germline values: CDR1 SGHDT, CDR2 YYEEEE. This CDR3 comprises 14 residues. CDR3 region: CASSLNGQTYEQYF. CDR3 nucleotide sequence: TGTGCCAGCAGCCTCAATGGACAGACCTACGAGCAGTACTTC.

This rearrangement joins TRBV9 to TRBJ2-3; 9 bases are a match to TRBD1. Germline lookup yields CDR1 SGDLS and CDR2 YYNGEE. The CDR3 contains 16 residues. J was trimmed by 5 bases and V by 0 bases; bases with no gene match: 7. The DNA for the CDR3 is TGTGCCAGCAGCGTAGGCGGGACAGGGAGGGGAGATACGCAGTATTTT. Translating it yields CASSVGGTGRGDTQYF.

The DNA of the CDR3 is TGTGCCAGCAGTTACTCGACCAGCTCTGGAAACACCATATATTTT. Protein sequence: CASSYSTSSGNTIYF. The chain is built from TRBV6-5 and TRBJ1-3; no definite D call. V gave up 0 bases and J gave up 0 bases, with 6 bases separating them. The CDR3 has 15 residues. In germline, CDR1 is MNHEY, CDR2 SVGAGI.

V and J are TRBV6-1 and TRBJ2-7, with 8 bases identical to TRBD1. The trim removed 5 bases at V and 0 bases at J, leaving 3 bases unmatched. The CDR3 covers 14 residues. In germline, CDR1 is MNHNS, CDR2 SASEGT. CDR3 region: CASSSGGDSYEQYF. CDR3 bases: TGTGCCAGCAGTTCAGGGGGCGACTCCTACGAGCAGTACTTC.

The rearrangement uses TRBV5-1 and TRBJ1-6, with 7 bases that match TRBD1. Trimming cost V 3 bases and J 6 bases; bases outside gene matches: 3. The CDR3 runs 14 residues. Looked up from germline, CDR1 is SGHRS and CDR2 is YFSETQ. The CDR3 DNA sequence: TGCGCCAGCAGCTCAGGGACAGTTAATTCACCCCTCCACTTT. It specifies CASSSGTVNSPLHF.

The chain couples TRBV4-1 to TRBJ2-3; D perhaps matches TRBD1 (5 bases). There are 15 residues in the CDR3. Germline loops: CDR1 MGHRA, CDR2 YSYEKL. V was clipped by 1 base and J by 0 bases, with 8 bases between them. CDR3 in DNA: TGCGCCAGCAGCCAAGGACAGATCAGCACAGATACGCAGTATTTT. As protein: CASSQGQISTDTQYF.

The chain recombines TRBV6-5 with TRBJ1-2; D is undetermined. V lost 7 bases to trimming and J lost 4 bases, with 19 bases between them. The CDR3 covers 15 residues. CDR1 is MNHEY, CDR2 SVGAGI, per germline. This CDR3 reads CASTALTANSYGYTF. The CDR3 DNA is TGTGCCAGCACCGCTCTCACGGCCAATAGCTATGGCTACACCTTC.

The V gene is TRBV10-3, the J gene TRBJ1-3; D is undetermined. Trimming left V 3 bases short and J 1 base short, with 10 bases between. Per germline, CDR1 ENHRY and CDR2 SYGVKD. The CDR3 extends over 15 amino acids. The CDR3 here is CAISDVALSGNTIYF. The CDR3 DNA sequence: TGTGCCATCAGTGATGTGGCCTTATCTGGAAACACCATATATTTT.

CDR3 bases: TGTGCCACCAGCAGAGATCTGGGGGGCGACGAGCAGTACTTC. Protein sequence: CATSRDLGGDEQYF. The chain has TRBV15 and TRBJ2-7, with D tentatively TRBD1 or TRBD2 (6 bases each). Germline V gene sequence: CDR1 LNHNV, CDR2 YYDKDF (reference sequence). The length of the CDR3 is 14 residues. The V end was cut by 0 bases, the J end by 5 bases, with 11 bases between.

This chain links TRBV5-5 with TRBJ1-2; D possibly corresponds to TRBD1 (5 bases). Deletions cut 4 bases from V and 11 bases from J, with 12 bases between. The V gene's germline CDR1 is SGHKS and CDR2 YYEKEE (reference sequence). This CDR3 comprises 11 residues. The CDR3 region is CASSQYGGYTF. The CDR3 bases are TGTGCCAGCAGCCAGTACGGGGGGTACACCTTC.

This clone was recorded many times. V and J are TRBV19 and TRBJ1-1; unclear D gene. Looked up from germline, CDR1 is LNHDA and CDR2 is SQIVND (reference sequence). There are 17 residues in the CDR3. V lost 1 base, J lost 0 bases, and 15 bases lay in between. The CDR3 region has the DNA TGTGCCAGTAGTATAGGTTTGGGCAGCTACATGAACACTGAAGCTTTCTTT. Translation: CASSIGLGSYMNTEAFF.

The chain couples TRBV9 to TRBJ2-1; D tentatively fits TRBD1 or TRBD2 (5 bases each). CDR1 and CDR2 (germline): SGDLS, YYNGEE. This CDR3 comprises 17 residues. V was clipped by 1 base and J by 1 base, with 15 bases between them. The CDR3 loop is CASSVSDRGPSYNEQFF. The CDR3 nucleotides read TGTGCCAGCAGCGTATCCGATCGGGGCCCATCCTACAATGAGCAGTTCTTC.

As DNA, the CDR3 is TGCGCCAGCAGCTTGGTCGACGCCAACAATGAGCAGTTCTTC. It translates to CASSLVDANNEQFF. This rearrangement joins TRBV5-1 to TRBJ2-1, with D hard to call. The germline V gene has CDR1 SGHRS and CDR2 YFSETQ. The CDR3 extends over 14 amino acids. Trimming cost V 0 bases and J 5 bases, with 9 bases left between them.